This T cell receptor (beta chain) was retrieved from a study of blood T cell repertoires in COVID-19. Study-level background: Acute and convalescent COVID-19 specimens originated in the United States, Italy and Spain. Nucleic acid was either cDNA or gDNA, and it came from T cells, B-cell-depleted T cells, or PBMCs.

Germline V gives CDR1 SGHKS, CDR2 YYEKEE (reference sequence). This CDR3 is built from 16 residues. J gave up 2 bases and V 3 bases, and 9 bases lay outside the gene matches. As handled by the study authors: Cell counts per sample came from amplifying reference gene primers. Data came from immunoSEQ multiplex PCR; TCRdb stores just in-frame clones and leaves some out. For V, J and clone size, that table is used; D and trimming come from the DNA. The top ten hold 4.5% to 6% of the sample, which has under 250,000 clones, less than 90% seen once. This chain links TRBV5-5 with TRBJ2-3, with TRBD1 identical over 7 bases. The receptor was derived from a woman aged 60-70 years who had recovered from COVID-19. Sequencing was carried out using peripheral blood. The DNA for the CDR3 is TGTGCCAGCAGCTGGATACAGGGGCGATACACAGATACGCAGTATTTT. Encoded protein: CASSWIQGRYTDTQYF.